These 9 T cell receptor beta chains were all obtained from the same sample, sequenced in a study of early T cells in non-severe SARS-CoV-2 infection. TCRdb re-derived calls from the 5' RACE reads in MiXCR, one entry per CDR3 protein. The sample yields approximately 28,000 distinct CDR3 sequences, 5% to 6.5% seen once. The sequenced sample was whole blood, obtained at baseline. These receptor sequences come from an adult who was a healthcare worker with PCR-confirmed SARS-CoV-2 infection or an uninfected control (not recorded which).

The V gene is TRBV4-1, the J gene TRBJ1-1, with D possibly being TRBD1 (5 bases). V shed 0 bases and J shed 7 bases, with 15 bases lying between them. The CDR3 has 15 residues. Looked up from germline, CDR1 is MGHRA and CDR2 is YSYEKL. The CDR3 DNA reads TGCGCCAGCAGCCAAGATCAGGGCAGGCTGGGTGAAGCTTTCTTT. Amino acid sequence: CASSQDQGRLGEAFF.

This clonotype was counted at least ten times. This chain uses TRBV20-1 with TRBJ2-4; 11 nucleotides match TRBD1. Losses at the gene ends were 2 bases for V and 7 bases for J; bases not matched to a gene: 19. Germline assignment: CDR1 DFQATT and CDR2 SNEGSKA (reference sequence). The CDR3 covers 19 residues. This CDR3 is CSARSMLPRDRGKGNIQYF. The CDR3 nucleotides read TGCAGTGCTAGATCCATGCTCCCACGGGACAGGGGGAAGGGGAACATTCAGTACTTC.

This clonotype showed up many times. This chain links TRBV30 with TRBJ2-3; 9 nucleotides match TRBD2. Trimming cost V 7 bases and J 4 bases; bases outside gene matches: 3. Germline V gene lookup returns CDR1 GTSNPN and CDR2 SVGIG (reference sequence). The CDR3 has 12 residues. The chain's CDR3 is CASSGKADTQYF. The CDR3 bases are TGTGCCTCTAGCGGGAAAGCAGATACGCAGTATTTT.

This clonotype came up a few times. The rearrangement links TRBV5-1 to TRBJ2-5; 8 nucleotides align to TRBD1. Trimming cost V 4 bases and J 5 bases; bases outside gene matches: 13. CDR3 size: 16 residues. CDR1 and CDR2 from the germline V gene are SGHRS and YFSETQ. CDR3 bases: TGCGCCAGCAGCCTACAGGGATCAGGGGGCACGGAGACCCAGTACTTC. Protein product: CASSLQGSGGTETQYF.

This clonotype was counted ten times or more. This chain connects TRBV6-6 to TRBJ1-2; the D is unclear. Per the germline V gene, CDR1 is MNHNY and CDR2 is SVGAGI (reference sequence). This CDR3 has 14 residues. Trimming cost V 0 bases and J 6 bases, with 11 bases left between them. The CDR3 here is CASSYSSGHHGYTF. In nucleotides, the CDR3 is TGTGCCAGCAGTTACTCGTCAGGCCATCATGGCTACACCTTC.

A word on this clonotype: A clone one base away is much larger, so this may be a read error. The chain recombines TRBV29-1 with TRBJ2-7; possible D gene TRBD2, 5 bases. Deletions cut 1 base from V and 3 bases from J, with 10 bases between. The V gene's germline CDR1 is SQVTM and CDR2 ANQGSEA. The CDR3 sequence is 13 residues long. This CDR3 reads CSVEAGSVYEQYF. As DNA, the CDR3 is TGCAGCGTTGAAGCGGGGTCGGTCTACGAGCAGTACTTC.

V gene TRBV29-1 combines with J gene TRBJ2-3; possible D gene TRBD2, 5 bases. The CDR3 covers 13 residues. Trimming took 4 bases from V and 3 from J, leaving 11 bases between them. Looked up from germline, CDR1 is SQVTM and CDR2 is ANQGSEA. The CDR3 DNA reads as TGCAGCGTTGGTGGGAGAGGGACAGATACGCAGTATTTT. It codes for CSVGGRGTDTQYF.

This clonotype was seen ten or more times. The chain couples TRBV11-2 to TRBJ2-1; 10 bases are shared with TRBD2. This CDR3 region has 18 residues. The germline gives CDR1 SGHAT, CDR2 FQNNGV. Losses at the gene ends were 1 base for V and 2 bases for J; bases not matched to a gene: 8. CDR3 in amino acids: CASSLVLGTSAAYNEQFF. CDR3 bases: TGTGCCAGCAGCTTAGTGTTGGGGACTAGCGCCGCCTACAATGAGCAGTTCTTC.

The table lists this clonotype with many counts. The chain combines TRBV27 with TRBJ1-5, with TRBD1 matching 10 bases. CDR1 and CDR2 from the germline V gene are MNHEY and SMNVEV (reference sequence). V lost 4 bases to trimming and J lost 4 bases; unmatched junction nucleotides: 4. This CDR3 comprises 15 residues. CDR3 bases: TGTGCCAGCAGTTCCTGGACAGGGGGGAATCAGCCCCAGCATTTT. It codes for CASSSWTGGNQPQHF.